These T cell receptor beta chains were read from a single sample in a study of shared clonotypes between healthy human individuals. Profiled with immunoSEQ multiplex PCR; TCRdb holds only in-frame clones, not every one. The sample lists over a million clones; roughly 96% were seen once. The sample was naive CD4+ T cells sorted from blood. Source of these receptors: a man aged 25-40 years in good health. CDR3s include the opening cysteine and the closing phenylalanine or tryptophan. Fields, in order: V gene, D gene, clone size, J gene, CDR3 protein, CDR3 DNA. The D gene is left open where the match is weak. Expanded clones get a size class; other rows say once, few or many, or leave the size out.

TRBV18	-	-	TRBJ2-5	CASSPKYQETQYF	TGTGCCAGCTCACCTAAGTACCAAGAGACCCAGTACTTC
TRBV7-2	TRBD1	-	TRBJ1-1	CASSERQGTEAFF	TGTGCCAGCAGCGAAAGACAGGGCACTGAAGCTTTCTTT
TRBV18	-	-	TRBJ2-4	CASSRRGSAKNIQYF	TGTGCCAGCTCTAGGAGGGGTTCTGCCAAAAACATTCAGTACTTC
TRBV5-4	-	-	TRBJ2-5	CASSLDSGTQYF	TGTGCCAGCAGCTTGGACTCGGGGACCCAGTACTTC
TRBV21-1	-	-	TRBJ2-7	CASSTQDRETYEQYF	TGTGCCAGCAGCACTCAGGACAGGGAGACCTACGAGCAGTACTTC
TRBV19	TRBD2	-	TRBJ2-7	CASSATSGRAGEQYF	TGTGCCAGTAGTGCGACTAGCGGGAGGGCCGGAGAGCAGTACTTC
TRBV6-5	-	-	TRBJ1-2	CASSFRQGNYGYTF	TGTGCCAGCAGCTTCCGTCAGGGGAACTATGGCTACACCTTC
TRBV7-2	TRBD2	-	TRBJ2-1	CASSPPLAGGEQFF	TGTGCCAGCAGCCCGCCGCTAGCGGGAGGTGAGCAGTTCTTC
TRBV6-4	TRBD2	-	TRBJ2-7	CASSGSTSLAYEQYF	TGTGCCAGCAGTGGATCGACTAGCTTGGCCTACGAGCAGTACTTC
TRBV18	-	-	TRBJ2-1	CASSPKVAQQFF	TGTGCCAGCTCACCTAAAGTGGCCCAGCAGTTCTTC
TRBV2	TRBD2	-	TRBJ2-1	CASSRLAGYNEQFF	TGTGCCAGCAGTCGACTAGCGGGATACAATGAGCAGTTCTTC
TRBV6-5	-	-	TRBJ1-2	CASRRGRAHGYTF	TGTGCCAGCAGACGTGGACGGGCCCATGGCTACACCTTC
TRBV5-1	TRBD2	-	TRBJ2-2	CASTLAGGNTGELFF	TGCGCCAGTACCCTAGCGGGGGGAAACACCGGGGAGCTGTTTTTT
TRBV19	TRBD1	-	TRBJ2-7	CASSIGTGYEQYF	TGTGCCAGTAGTATCGGGACAGGGTACGAGCAGTACTTC
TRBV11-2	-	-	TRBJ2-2	CASSPDFNTGELFF	TGTGCCAGCAGCCCGGACTTCAACACCGGGGAGCTGTTTTTT
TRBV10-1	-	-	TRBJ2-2	CASSDAGTNPGELFF	TGCGCCAGCAGTGACGCGGGGACCAACCCCGGGGAGCTGTTTTTT
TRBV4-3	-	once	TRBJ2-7	CASSQGTGTSSYEQYF	TGCGCCAGCAGCCAAGGAACCGGGACAAGCTCCTACGAGCAGTACTTC
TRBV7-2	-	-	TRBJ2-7	CASSLVGRNLGGTPYEQYF	TGTGCCAGCAGCTTAGTAGGCCGAAATTTGGGGGGAACCCCATACGAGCAGTACTTC
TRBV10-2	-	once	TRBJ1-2	CASSVGGKGGYTF	TGCGCCAGCAGTGTAGGGGGGAAAGGTGGCTACACCTTC
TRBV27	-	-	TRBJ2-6	CASSPFGGRRSGANVLTF	TGTGCCAGCAGCCCCTTCGGGGGACGCCGCTCTGGGGCCAACGTCCTGACTTTC
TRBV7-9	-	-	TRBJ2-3	CASSLGGGADTQYF	TGTGCCAGCAGCTTAGGCGGTGGCGCAGATACGCAGTATTTT
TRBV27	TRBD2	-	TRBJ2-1	CASSLYSGSSSNEQFF	TGTGCCAGCAGTTTATACAGCGGGAGTTCGAGCAATGAGCAGTTCTTC
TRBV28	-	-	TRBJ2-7	CASLVRTPGHHEQYF	TGTGCCAGTCTCGTTCGGACCCCAGGTCACCACGAGCAGTACTTC
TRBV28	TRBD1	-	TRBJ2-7	CASRAQGRPYEQYF	TGTGCCAGCAGGGCACAGGGGCGACCCTACGAGCAGTACTTC
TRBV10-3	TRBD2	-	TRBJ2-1	CAISESLAGDNEQFF	TGTGCCATCAGTGAGTCATTAGCGGGAGACAATGAGCAGTTCTTC
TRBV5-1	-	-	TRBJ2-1	CASSLVAVYNEQFF	TGCGCCAGCAGCTTGGTGGCGGTTTACAATGAGCAGTTCTTC
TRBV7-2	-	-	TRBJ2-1	CASSRPSGYNEQFF	TGTGCCAGCAGCCGGCCTAGTGGTTACAATGAGCAGTTCTTC
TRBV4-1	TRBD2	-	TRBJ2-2	CASSQLAGGLGTGELFF	TGCGCCAGCAGCCAACTAGCGGGAGGTCTTGGCACCGGGGAGCTGTTTTTT
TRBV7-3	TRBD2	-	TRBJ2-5	CASSSGLAGVETQYF	TGTGCCAGCAGCTCGGGACTAGCGGGAGTTGAGACCCAGTACTTC